Listed here are 23 T cell receptor beta chains from one sample, sequenced in a study of blood T cells in healthy people across ages (dated by TCRdb to between 2014 and 2016). The library was made by 5' RACE. Sequenced using an Illumina HiSeq 2500. A second PCR of about 6 to 12 cycles was run with a J-beta primer mix and a sample-barcoded 5' primer. TCRdb trimmed the raw reads at Q25, called clones with MiXCR and kept productive beta chains. Rows with one shared CDR3 protein collapse into an entry with the most common genes and DNA. Across this sample there are about 1 million distinct CDR3 sequences, with approximately 25% seen only once. The top ten hold approximately 0.7% of the sample. Another study also made use of these data, one on T cells of mothers and their children.

The sequencing input was blood. The receptors shown here come from a girl aged 2 to 9 in good health.

J is TRBJ2-1 and V is TRBV5-6, with a possible D match to TRBD2 (6 bases). The V and J ends lost 7 bases and 2 bases respectively, with 19 bases between them. The CDR3 runs to 16 residues. The germline gives CDR1 SGHDT, CDR2 YYEEEE. The CDR3 here is CASRYGGSPPYNEQFF. Here the CDR3 DNA reads TGTGCCAGCCGCTACGGGGGATCTCCCCCCTACAATGAGCAGTTCTTC. Filled out from reference TRBV5-6 and TRBJ2-1, the complete variable domain reads DAGVTQSPTHLIKTRGQQVTLRCSPKSGHDTVSWYQQALGQGPQFIFQYYEEEERQRGNFPDRFSGHQFPNYSSELNVNALLLGDSALYLCASRYGGSPPYNEQFFGPGTRLTVL.

The chain carries TRBV28 and TRBJ2-1, with no clear D. The tail of the sequence fits TRBJ2-7 better, so the J call may be wrong. The CDR3 sequence is 11 residues long. The germline V gene has CDR1 MDHEN and CDR2 SYDVKM. The DNA for the CDR3 is TGTGCCAGCAGCCGCGAGCACGAGCAGTACTTC. Its translation: CASSREHEQYF.

This clonotype was detected a few times. This chain uses TRBV29-1 with TRBJ2-7; D possibly matches TRBD1 or TRBD2 (6 bases each). From germline, CDR1 is SQVTM and CDR2 ANQGSEA. The CDR3 has 14 residues. V dropped 1 base and J dropped 4 bases, with 14 bases sitting between them. The CDR3 sequence is CSVEGGGRIYEQYF. Here the CDR3 DNA reads TGCAGCGTTGAAGGAGGGGGGCGGATTTACGAGCAGTACTTC.

This rearrangement joins TRBV12-3 or TRBV12-4 to TRBJ1-5; tentatively, D is TRBD1 (5 bases). CDR3 length: 20 residues. Deletions cut 2 bases from V and 0 bases from J, with 23 bases between. CDR3 in amino acids: CASSLSPSGGRGYSNQPQHF. DNA of the CDR3: TGTGCCAGCAGTTTAAGCCCCTCGGGAGGAAGGGGCTATAGCAATCAGCCCCAGCATTTT.

This clonotype was observed a handful of times. This chain connects TRBV21-1 to TRBJ2-7; the table's D call, TRBD1, was not checked against the DNA. TRBV21-1 is a pseudogene segment. The CDR3 loop spans 18 amino acids. The CDR3, as DNA: TGTGCCAGCAGCAAAAGGATGACAAGCCGGGACAGAGCCTACGAGCAGTACTTC. Amino acid sequence: CASSKRMTSRDRAYEQYF.

The J gene is TRBJ2-5, the V gene TRBV20-1; the D gene is possibly TRBD1 (6 bases). With 6 bases removed from V and 5 bases from J, the gap between germline ends came to 22 bases. Looked up from germline, CDR1 is DFQATT and CDR2 is SNEGSKA (reference sequence). The CDR3 covers 15 residues. CDR3 DNA sequence: TGCAGTGCCGACCTAAATTTGGGGGCGGATGAGACCCAGTACTTC. Translation: CSADLNLGADETQYF.

V usage is TRBV28 and J usage is TRBJ1-1; D is possibly TRBD1 (5 bases). Germline CDR1 MDHEN, CDR2 SYDVKM. V was cut by 5 bases and J by 11 bases, with 12 bases left in between. This CDR3 spans 11 amino acids. This chain's CDR3 is CASSVTGWAFF. Here the CDR3 DNA reads TGTGCCAGCAGTGTCACAGGTTGGGCTTTCTTT.

This clonotype was counted a few times. This chain joins TRBV19 and TRBJ1-1, with TRBD1 as a possible D gene (6 bases). Germline values: CDR1 LNHDA, CDR2 SQIVND (reference sequence). V lost 7 bases and J lost 2, with 20 bases in between. The CDR3 totals 16 residues. CDR3 region: CASTIIRLGGNTEAFF. CDR3 nucleotides: TGTGCCAGTACCATCATTCGGCTTGGGGGCAACACTGAAGCTTTCTTT.

This clonotype was picked up a small number of times. V gene TRBV10-3 combines with J gene TRBJ1-5, with D maybe TRBD1 (5 bases). The CDR3 consists of 16 residues. Trimming pared 3 bases from V and 8 bases from J, leaving 20 bases between. Per the germline V gene, CDR1 is ENHRY and CDR2 is SYGVKD. The CDR3 protein is CAISDRDDPDTEPQHF. Written as DNA, the CDR3 is TGTGCCATCAGTGACCGGGACGATCCTGATACGGAGCCCCAGCATTTT.

The chain is built from TRBV5-1 and TRBJ2-5; 7 bases are shared with TRBD1. The J call may be faulty, since TRBJ2-1 better matches the DNA end. CDR1 and CDR2 from the germline V gene are SGHRS and YFSETQ. This CDR3 spans 15 amino acids. Here the CDR3 DNA reads TGCGCCAGCAGCTCCCGACAGGGTATGTACAATGAGCAGTTCTTC. It translates to CASSSRQGMYNEQFF.

Only a few counts were recorded for this clonotype. The V and J genes are TRBV6-6 and TRBJ1-1, with TRBD1 matching over 10 bases. This CDR3 is built from 13 residues. The ends lost 6 bases at V and 7 bases at J; junction bases unmatched: 5. Germline V CDR1 and CDR2: MNHNY, SVGAGI (reference sequence). As DNA, the CDR3 is TGTGCCAGCAGGGACTGGACAGGGGGTGAAGCTTTCTTT. This encodes CASRDWTGGEAFF.

This clonotype was observed a single time. As DNA, the CDR3 is TGCGCCAGCAGTGTCCGTCCCGGCACAGATACGCAGTATTTT. This gives the protein CASSVRPGTDTQYF. The V and J genes are TRBV5-1 and TRBJ2-3; D uncertain. Per germline, CDR1 SGHRS and CDR2 YFSETQ. This CDR3 has 14 amino acids. Trimming removed 5 bases at V and 1 base at J, with 11 bases between.

The chain combines TRBV29-1 with TRBJ2-1; 9 nucleotides line up with TRBD2. Germline-derived CDR1 and CDR2 are SQVTM and ANQGSEA. This CDR3 is built from 18 residues. Unmatched junction bases numbered 17, after V lost 5 bases and J lost 3 bases. The CDR3 DNA reads as TGCAGCGTTTCCAAGGGGGGCGGGGGGGCCCCATACTACAATGAGCAGTTCTTC. Its translation is CSVSKGGGGAPYYNEQFF.

The chain recombines TRBV2 with TRBJ2-7; D is perhaps TRBD1 (5 bases). Germline lookup yields CDR1 SNHLY and CDR2 FYNNEI. There are 14 residues in the CDR3. Trimming stripped 6 bases from V and 3 bases from J, with 15 bases between. CDR3 amino acids: CASRGQGLDYEQYF. CDR3 coding DNA: TGTGCCAGCAGAGGACAAGGCCTGGACTACGAGCAGTACTTC.

The rearrangement uses TRBV6-5 and TRBJ1-3; TRBD1 matches 8 bases. CDR1 MNHEY and CDR2 SVGAGI come from the germline V gene. Losses at the gene ends were 6 bases for V and 7 bases for J; bases not matched to a gene: 8. The CDR3 contains 14 residues. The CDR3 spells CASRVDRDGNTIYF. The CDR3 DNA sequence: TGTGCCAGCAGGGTGGACAGGGATGGCAACACCATATATTTT.

This clonotype was counted many times. The chain joins TRBV9 to TRBJ2-1; no clear D gene. Germline CDR1 SGDLS, CDR2 YYNGEE. V dropped 4 bases and J dropped 2 bases, with 13 bases sitting between them. The CDR3 length is 15 residues. The CDR3 DNA reads as TGTGCCAGCAGCCCCCAGACGGCAACCTACAATGAGCAGTTCTTC. It is translated as CASSPQTATYNEQFF.

This clonotype has more than one count but fewer than ten. The chain joins TRBV28 to TRBJ2-5; D unresolved. The length of the CDR3 is 14 residues. V lost 5 bases to trimming and J lost 3 bases, with 13 bases between them. Germline V gene sequence: CDR1 MDHEN, CDR2 SYDVKM. The DNA for the CDR3 is TGTGCCAGCAGTCCCCGGGTAGTCGAAGAGACCCAGTACTTC. Translation gives CASSPRVVEETQYF. Together with reference TRBV28 and TRBJ2-5, the CDR3 gives the full variable domain: DVKVTQSSRYLVKRTGEKVFLECVQDMDHENMFWYRQDPGLGLRLIYFSYDVKMKEKGDIPEGYSVSREKKERFSLILESASTNQTSMYLCASSPRVVEETQYFGPGTRLLVL.

This clonotype has a handful of counts. The chain couples TRBV21-1 to TRBJ2-1. TRBV21-1 is described as a pseudogene. CDR3 length: 18 residues. CDR3 in amino acids: CASSKYWVFDLGVGEQFF. In DNA, the CDR3 is TGTGCCAGCAGCAAATATTGGGTGTTTGACCTCGGGGTAGGTGAGCAGTTCTTC.

The genes are TRBV12-3 or TRBV12-4 and TRBJ2-5, with D unclear. With the DNA end fitting TRBJ2-7 better, the J assignment may be wrong. The CDR3 extends over 15 amino acids. CDR3 residues: CASSFPAAGSYEQYF. The CDR3 coding sequence is TGTGCCAGCAGTTTCCCCGCGGCAGGCTCCTACGAGCAGTACTTC.

This rearrangement joins TRBV5-1 to TRBJ2-1; 9 bases map to TRBD2. Per the germline V gene, CDR1 is SGHRS and CDR2 is YFSETQ. This CDR3 has 17 amino acids. With V trimmed by 6 bases and J by 0 bases, 10 bases remained unmatched. The CDR3 nucleotides are TGCGCCAGCAACCCTACTCTAGCGGGAATCTCCTACAATGAGCAGTTCTTC. Protein sequence: CASNPTLAGISYNEQFF.

The V and J genes are TRBV20-1 and TRBJ1-2; the D is unclear. Trimming shortened V by 2 bases and J by 3 bases, and 10 bases separated the two germline ends. This CDR3 comprises 13 residues. CDR1 and CDR2 (germline): DFQATT, SNEGSKA (reference sequence). The CDR3 sequence is CSARKDRDYGYTF. CDR3 sequence (DNA): TGCAGTGCTAGAAAAGATAGGGACTATGGCTACACCTTC.

This clonotype was detected a few times. V and J are TRBV12-3 or TRBV12-4 and TRBJ1-5; D remains unclear. Trimming pared 7 bases from V and 2 bases from J, leaving 6 bases between. The CDR3 has 12 residues. CDR3 sequence reads: CASTGGNQPQHF. In DNA form, the CDR3 reads TGTGCCAGCACGGGCGGCAATCAGCCCCAGCATTTT.

This clonotype was seen only a few times. The chain couples TRBV4-1 to TRBJ2-1; 12 bases map to TRBD2. The CDR3 runs 16 residues. Germline assignment: CDR1 MGHRA and CDR2 YSYEKL. The V and J ends lost 0 bases and 9 bases, in that order; junction bases with no gene match: 6. CDR3 loop: CASSQEASGRAGEQFF. CDR3 sequence (DNA): TGCGCCAGCAGCCAAGAGGCTAGCGGGAGGGCTGGTGAGCAGTTCTTC.